The 5 T cell receptor beta chains in this list originate from one sample, sequenced in a study of cytomegalovirus exposure and HLA in healthy donors. The PCR contained 60 Vbeta and 13 Jbeta primers. Here immunoSEQ multiplex PCR was the method, and the copy in TCRdb shows in-frame clones only, minus some. Here the sample spans 84,000 or so clones, 65% to 80% being singletons. Material for sequencing was PBMCs. Receptor source: a human donor in good health.

This chain connects TRBV7-9 to TRBJ1-1, with 9 nucleotides matching TRBD1. This CDR3 region has 13 residues. V dropped 6 bases and J dropped 11; count of bases not matched to a gene: 10. Germline CDR1 SEHNR, CDR2 FQNEAQ (reference sequence). The CDR3 loop reads CASSPGTGRFAFF. In DNA, the CDR3 is TGTGCCAGCAGTCCCGGGACAGGGCGATTCGCTTTCTTT.

V and J are TRBV5-1 and TRBJ2-7, with 7 positions matching TRBD1. V lost 2 bases, J lost 0 bases, and 2 bases stayed unmatched. The V gene's germline CDR1 is SGHRS and CDR2 YFSETQ. CDR3 length: 14 amino acids. The CDR3 bases are TGCGCCAGCAGCTTCGCAGGGGGCTCCTACGAGCAGTACTTC. Its protein is CASSFAGGSYEQYF.

Concerning this clone itself: The sample holds other DNA sequences that translate to the same CDR3. V is TRBV4-1 and J is TRBJ2-3; unclear D gene. The CDR3 is 14 amino acids. Trimming took 0 bases from V and 4 from J, leaving 8 bases between them. Per germline, CDR1 MGHRA and CDR2 YSYEKL. The CDR3 DNA reads TGCGCCAGCAGCCAAGACCAGAGGTCAGATACGCAGTATTTT. It translates to CASSQDQRSDTQYF.

The chain employs TRBV18 and TRBJ1-2; a possible D gene is TRBD1 (5 bases). The CDR3 runs to 14 residues. V lost 5 bases to trimming and J lost 3 bases, with 13 bases between them. Germline loops: CDR1 KGHSH, CDR2 LQKENI. Here the CDR3 DNA reads TGTGCCAGCTCAGGACCCGGGACTGACTATGGCTACACCTTC. It codes for CASSGPGTDYGYTF. Full variable domain (outside the CDR3, taken from reference TRBV18 and TRBJ1-2): NAGVMQNPRHLVRRRGQEARLRCSPMKGHSHVYWYRQLPEEGLKFMVYLQKENIIDESGMPKERFSAEFPKEGPSILRIQQVVRGDSAAYFCASSGPGTDYGYTFGSGTRLTVV.

V gene TRBV2 combines with J gene TRBJ1-1; D unresolved. The germline CDR1 and CDR2 sequences are SNHLY and FYNNEI. CDR3 length: 17 residues. The V end was cut by 4 bases, the J end by 0 bases, with 18 bases between. The CDR3 DNA follows: TGTGCCAGCAGTGGGGAAGGAGGGATTAGTATGAACACTGAAGCTTTCTTT. Its protein product is CASSGEGGISMNTEAFF.